Shown below are 17 T cell receptor beta chains from a single sample sequenced in a study of cytomegalovirus exposure and HLA in healthy donors. Data came from immunoSEQ multiplex PCR; TCRdb stores just in-frame clones and leaves some out. The repertoire holds tens of thousands of clones, 96% seen once, with around 5% in the top ten. Specimen: PBMCs. The receptor set was obtained from a woman between 18 and 30 years old in good health and CMV-seropositive.

This clone was seen only once. The chain carries TRBV2 and TRBJ2-1; 10 bases fit TRBD2. The germline CDR1 and CDR2 sequences are SNHLY and FYNNEI. CDR3 length: 16 residues. J gave up 0 bases and V 4 bases, and 3 bases lay outside the gene matches. CDR3 protein: CASSVASGSSYNEQFF. As DNA, the CDR3 is TGTGCCAGCAGTGTTGCTAGCGGGAGCTCCTACAATGAGCAGTTCTTC.

The genes are TRBV18 and TRBJ1-1; 8 nucleotides align to TRBD1. Germline-derived CDR1 and CDR2 are KGHSH and LQKENI. This CDR3 contains 14 residues. V lost 3 bases, J lost 4 bases, and 4 bases stayed unmatched. In nucleotides, the CDR3 is TGTGCCAGCTCACCTCGGACAGGGACCACTGAAGCTTTCTTT. Its translation is CASSPRTGTTEAFF.

The chain joins TRBV9 to TRBJ2-1; D is possibly TRBD2 (6 bases). CDR3 length: 12 amino acids. The germline gives CDR1 SGDLS, CDR2 YYNGEE. V was pared by 3 bases and J by 7 bases, with 8 bases between. CDR3 loop: CASSDSGNEQFF. As DNA, the CDR3 is TGTGCCAGCAGCGATAGCGGAAATGAGCAGTTCTTC.

J is TRBJ2-7 and V is TRBV7-9; 10 bases line up with TRBD1. J gave up 1 base and V 7 bases, and 7 bases lay outside the gene matches. CDR1 and CDR2 (germline): SEHNR, FQNEAQ (reference sequence). The CDR3 contains 15 residues. CDR3 nucleotides: TGTGCCAGCACAACCGGGACAGGGGTTTCCTACGAGCAGTACTTC. As protein: CASTTGTGVSYEQYF. The variable domain in full, with the rest retrieved from reference TRBV7-9 and TRBJ2-7, is DTGVSQNPRHKITKRGQNVTFRCDPISEHNRLYWYRQTLGQGPEFLTYFQNEAQLEKSRLLSDRFSAERPKGSFSTLEIQRTEQGDSAMYLCASTTGTGVSYEQYFGPGTRLTVT.

A single count supports this clone. The V call is TRBV4-1, the J call TRBJ1-5; D not certain. V was clipped by 1 base and J by 6 bases, with 16 bases between them. The germline V gene has CDR1 MGHRA and CDR2 YSYEKL. The CDR3 has 16 residues. CDR3 coding DNA: TGCGCCAGCAGCCAAGGGTCGTGGGCAGGAGGTCAGCCCCAGCATTTT. Translation gives CASSQGSWAGGQPQHF.

The J gene is TRBJ2-3, the V gene TRBV4-3, with 7 bases lining up with TRBD2. Per germline, CDR1 LGHNA and CDR2 YSLEER. The CDR3 length is 14 residues. V lost 3 bases to trimming and J lost 5 bases; unmatched junction nucleotides: 5. CDR3 DNA sequence: TGCGCCAGCAGCCATAGCGGGCGGGAAGATACGCAGTATTTT. Translating gives CASSHSGREDTQYF.

The genes are TRBV19 and TRBJ1-3; D may be TRBD1 (5 bases). Germline V lookup: CDR1 LNHDA, CDR2 SQIVND (reference sequence). V was pared by 5 bases and J by 5 bases, with 13 bases between. This CDR3 is 14 amino acids long. DNA of the CDR3: TGTGCCAGTAGTTTGAGGGACTTAAGAAACACCATATATTTT. It specifies CASSLRDLRNTIYF. The variable domain in full, completed from reference TRBV19 and TRBJ1-3, reads DGGITQSPKYLFRKEGQNVTLSCEQNLNHDAMYWYRQDPGQGLRLIYYSQIVNDFQKGDIAEGYSVSREKKESFPLTVTSAQKNPTAFYLCASSLRDLRNTIYFGEGSWLTVV.

The J gene is TRBJ2-7, the V gene TRBV4-2, with TRBD2 identical over 7 bases. After removal of 4 bases from V and 7 bases from J, the junction contained 13 bases not matched to a gene. The CDR3 covers 15 residues. The germline CDR1 and CDR2 sequences are LGHNA and YNFKEQ. CDR3: CASSPSGGRAGEQYF. DNA for the CDR3: TGTGCCAGCAGCCCCTCGGGTGGGAGAGCGGGGGAGCAGTACTTC.

The chain is built from TRBV5-6 and TRBJ2-5; 9 bases map to TRBD2. Per germline, CDR1 SGHDT and CDR2 YYEEEE. The CDR3 spans 17 residues. After removal of 4 bases from V and 0 bases from J, the junction contained 10 bases not matched to a gene. Here the CDR3 DNA reads TGTGCCAGCAGCCCCCAGGGAACTAGCGGGTACCAAGAGACCCAGTACTTC. Amino acid sequence: CASSPQGTSGYQETQYF.

This clone was detected once. V is TRBV7-6 and J is TRBJ2-7, with D unresolved. The germline V and J ends were trimmed by 5 bases and 7 bases, with 12 bases remaining between them. The germline gives CDR1 SGHVS, CDR2 FNYEAQ. The CDR3 has 12 amino acids. The CDR3 nucleotides read TGTGCCAGCAGCCCCGCTCCGCGGGAGCAGTACTTC. This sequence encodes CASSPAPREQYF.

This chain joins TRBV7-2 and TRBJ2-7; 12 bases fit TRBD1. V shed 5 bases, J shed 7 bases, and the junction held 6 bases outside the gene matches. CDR3 length equals 14 residues. Germline V gives CDR1 SGHTA, CDR2 FQGNSA. CDR3 DNA: TGTGCCAGCAGCGTGGGACAGGGGGCAGGGGAGCAGTACTTC. Translating it yields CASSVGQGAGEQYF.

The chain combines TRBV7-6 with TRBJ2-5; 12 bases align to TRBD2. Germline V gives CDR1 SGHVS, CDR2 FNYEAQ. The CDR3 length is 17 residues. J lost 1 base, V lost 5 bases, and 8 bases had no gene match. CDR3 sequence reads: CASSRTTSGGTQETQYF. The CDR3 DNA reads TGTGCCAGCAGCAGGACGACTAGCGGGGGCACCCAAGAGACCCAGTACTTC.

The rearrangement joins TRBV5-8 to TRBJ2-2; TRBD2 matches 8 bases. The germline gives CDR1 SGHTS, CDR2 YDEGEE. V trimming: 5 bases; J trimming: 1 base; junction bases outside the gene matches: 4. The CDR3 has 15 residues. The CDR3 sequence is CASRLSGMNTGELFF. The CDR3 DNA reads as TGTGCCAGCAGACTTAGCGGGATGAACACCGGGGAGCTGTTTTTT.

This chain links TRBV5-4 with TRBJ2-1; TRBD2 agrees at 11 bases. The J segment lost 0 bases and the V segment lost 4 bases, leaving 9 bases of the junction unmatched. The V gene's germline CDR1 is SGHNT and CDR2 YYREEE (reference sequence). The CDR3 contains 18 residues. The CDR3: CASSPRTSGSNSYNEQFF. The CDR3 DNA reads TGTGCCAGCAGCCCCAGGACTAGCGGGTCAAACTCCTACAATGAGCAGTTCTTC.

In its sample, this clone was seen once. The chain is built from TRBV27 and TRBJ2-1, with 12 bases lining up with TRBD2. CDR3 length: 17 amino acids. Trimming removed 7 bases from V and 0 bases from J; junction bases left unmatched: 7. From germline, CDR1 is MNHEY and CDR2 SMNVEV (reference sequence). The CDR3 spells CASTPGLAGSSYNEQFF. The CDR3 DNA is TGTGCCAGCACCCCTGGACTAGCGGGATCCTCCTACAATGAGCAGTTCTTC.

The chain links TRBV11-2 to TRBJ2-7; no reliable D call. The germline CDR1 and CDR2 sequences are SGHAT and FQNNGV. Trimming cost V 2 bases and J 1 base, with 12 bases left between them. The CDR3 has 15 residues. The CDR3 protein is CASSLWRRRSYEQYF. CDR3 coding DNA: TGTGCCAGCAGCTTATGGCGCAGGCGATCCTACGAGCAGTACTTC.

CDR3 residues: CASSQVWGQVEKLFF. CDR3 nucleotide sequence: TGCGCCAGCAGCCAAGTCTGGGGGCAAGTGGAAAAACTGTTTTTT. This rearrangement joins TRBV4-1 to TRBJ1-4; D may be TRBD1 (6 bases). Germline CDR1 MGHRA, CDR2 YSYEKL. This CDR3 is built from 15 residues. V lost 1 base and J lost 8, with 14 bases in between.